This TCR beta chain was observed in a study of T-cell reconstitution after alpha-beta-depleted transplantation in children. Unique molecular identifiers were built into the TCRbeta library. TCRdb reanalysed the PCR reads using MiXCR and keeps one entry per CDR3 protein. Among about 610,000 distinct CDR3 sequences listed, roughly a tenth were seen once. CDR1 is DFQATT, CDR2 SNEGSKA, per germline (reference sequence). This CDR3 region has 12 residues. V lost 2 bases to trimming and J lost 4 bases, with 7 bases between them. This receptor was obtained from a human donor who donated a stem cell graft to a child with acute myeloid leukemia. This chain uses TRBV20-1 with TRBJ2-3; no clear D gene. The sequencing used PBMCs from the stem cell graft donor, collected from the stem cell graft. The CDR3 sequence is CSARREADTQYF. In DNA form, the CDR3 reads TGCAGTGCTAGACGAGAAGCAGATACGCAGTATTTT.